The rows below give T cell receptor beta chains drawn from one sample of a study of somatic mutations in cytotoxic T cells in rheumatoid arthritis. Data came from immunoSEQ multiplex PCR; TCRdb stores just in-frame clones and leaves some out. The sample includes some 30,000 clones, around 84% of them seen just once. Sequenced sample: CD8+ T cells sorted from blood. The source of these receptors is an adult with rheumatoid arthritis. The CDR3 runs from the conserved cysteine through the conserved F or W. Each record gives: D gene, V gene, CDR3 length, clone size, J gene, CDR3 protein, CDR3 DNA. D genes are given only for firm matches. Size tells how often a clone was seen (once, few, many) or the class of an expanded clone, and some rows leave it out.

NA	TRBV5-4	14	NA	TRBJ1-2	CASSFVPNDYGYTF	TGTGCCAGCAGCTTCGTTCCCAATGACTATGGCTACACCTTC
TRBD2	TRBV27	13	NA	TRBJ2-7	CASSVAGGYEQYF	TGTGCCAGCAGTGTAGCGGGGGGGTACGAGCAGTACTTC
NA	TRBV9	14	NA	TRBJ1-1	CASSVGDSIGEAFF	TGTGCCAGCAGCGTAGGCGACAGCATCGGTGAAGCTTTCTTT
NA	TRBV4-2	12	NA	TRBJ2-7	CASSQGGYEQYF	TGTGCCAGCAGCCAAGGGGGATACGAGCAGTACTTC
TRBD1	TRBV19	17	NA	TRBJ1-5	CASSPEVPGGDFQPQHF	TGTGCCAGTAGTCCCGAGGTCCCAGGGGGTGATTTTCAGCCCCAGCATTTT
NA	TRBV29-1	16	NA	TRBJ1-2	CSVPVTSGERASGYTF	TGCAGCGTTCCCGTTACATCAGGGGAGCGCGCGAGCGGCTACACCTTC
NA	TRBV10-1	14	NA	TRBJ1-2	CASSEVPRGFGYTF	TGCGCCAGCAGTGAGGTCCCACGAGGGTTCGGCTACACCTTC
TRBD1	TRBV7-2	15	NA	TRBJ2-7	CASSGVGQGTSEQYF	TGTGCCAGCAGTGGGGTGGGACAGGGAACTTCCGAGCAGTACTTC
TRBD1	TRBV19	14	once	TRBJ2-7	CASRGNRGSSEQYF	TGTGCCAGTAGAGGCAACAGGGGTTCATCCGAGCAGTACTTC
NA	TRBV5-5	12	NA	TRBJ1-1	CASSPAGTEAFF	TGTGCCAGCAGCCCGGCGGGCACTGAAGCTTTCTTT
NA	TRBV11-3	14	NA	TRBJ2-1	CASSSLGQYNEQFF	TGTGCCAGCAGCTCCCTGGGCCAATACAATGAGCAGTTCTTC
NA	TRBV11-2	15	NA	TRBJ2-2	CASSSPGSNTGELFF	TGTGCCAGCAGCTCCCCCGGGTCAAACACCGGGGAGCTGTTTTTT
TRBD1	TRBV12-5	15	NA	TRBJ2-5	CASGIGYRGKETQYF	TGTGCTAGTGGGATAGGATACAGGGGTAAAGAGACCCAGTACTTC
TRBD1	TRBV29-1	13	NA	TRBJ2-1	CSVDRATYNEQFF	TGCAGCGTCGACAGGGCTACCTACAATGAGCAGTTCTTC
TRBD1	TRBV4-3	17	NA	TRBJ2-2	CASSQEIYGQGRGELFF	TGCGCCAGCAGCCAAGAAATCTATGGACAGGGGCGGGGGGAGCTGTTTTTT
NA	TRBV2	13	NA	TRBJ1-4	CASARDGNEKLFF	TGTGCCAGCGCCCGGGACGGAAATGAAAAACTGTTTTTT
NA	TRBV7-8	18	once	TRBJ1-5	CASSLGVSGFHSNQPQHF	TGTGCCAGCAGCTTAGGCGTCAGTGGATTCCATAGCAATCAGCCCCAGCATTTT
NA	TRBV6-6	14	NA	TRBJ1-2	CASSFLQANYGYTF	TGTGCCAGCAGTTTCCTACAGGCTAACTATGGCTACACCTTC
TRBD1	TRBV4-3	16	once	TRBJ2-3	CASSQAGQGMADTQYF	TGCGCCAGCAGCCAAGCGGGACAGGGGATGGCAGATACGCAGTATTTT
TRBD1	TRBV30	16	few	TRBJ1-2	CAWSPPGQAKIYGYTF	TGTGCCTGGAGTCCCCCGGGACAGGCCAAAATCTATGGCTACACCTTC
NA	TRBV5-1	14	NA	TRBJ1-4	CASSLGQEYEKLFF	TGCGCCAGCAGCTTGGGACAGGAATATGAAAAACTGTTTTTT
NA	TRBV30	11	NA	TRBJ2-7	CAWSVVYEQYF	TGTGCCTGGAGTGTAGTTTACGAGCAGTACTTC
NA	TRBV7-9	13	NA	TRBJ1-1	CASRGTYSTEAFF	TGTGCCAGCAGAGGGACATATAGCACTGAAGCTTTCTTT
TRBD2	TRBV7-9	16	NA	TRBJ2-1	CASSPKAGGSYNEQFF	TGTGCCAGCAGCCCTAAGGCGGGGGGATCCTACAATGAGCAGTTCTTC
NA	TRBV7-9	13	NA	TRBJ1-3	CASSGAAGNTIYF	TGTGCCAGCTCCGGAGCGGCTGGAAACACCATATATTTT
NA	TRBV7-3	15	NA	TRBJ2-7	CASSLETSSAYEQYF	TGTGCCAGCAGCTTGGAGACGTCTAGCGCCTACGAGCAGTACTTC
NA	TRBV27	13	NA	TRBJ2-5	CASSLRGEETQYF	TGTGCCAGCAGTTTACGGGGAGAAGAGACCCAGTACTTC
NA	TRBV7-9	16	NA	TRBJ2-7	CASSLDTGTPPREQYF	TGTGCCAGCAGCTTAGACACAGGGACCCCGCCTAGAGAGCAGTACTTC
NA	TRBV9	14	NA	TRBJ2-2	CASSQTDTLGELFF	TGTGCCAGCAGCCAAACCGACACCCTGGGGGAGCTGTTTTTT
NA	TRBV29-1	15	once	TRBJ1-1	CSVLGGPPRRTEAFF	TGCAGCGTTCTCGGGGGCCCCCCACGGAGGACTGAAGCTTTCTTT
NA	TRBV11-2	15	NA	TRBJ2-7	CASSPTQGHLYEQYF	TGTGCCAGCAGCCCCACCCAGGGGCACCTCTACGAGCAGTACTTC
TRBD2	TRBV12-5	14	NA	TRBJ2-1	CASDSGSSYNEQFF	TGTGCTAGTGATAGCGGGAGCTCCTACAATGAGCAGTTCTTC
TRBD1	TRBV9	17	NA	TRBJ2-2	CASSLLRDRGDTGELFF	TGTGCCAGCAGCCTCCTTAGGGACAGGGGGGACACCGGGGAGCTGTTTTTT
NA	TRBV9	16	NA	TRBJ2-7	CASSADGTSPAYEQYF	TGTGCCAGCAGCGCAGACGGGACCTCGCCAGCCTACGAGCAGTACTTC
NA	TRBV4-1	15	NA	TRBJ2-5	CASSQREGIGETQYF	TGCGCCAGCAGCCAAAGGGAAGGTATTGGAGAGACCCAGTACTTC
NA	TRBV11-3	16	NA	TRBJ1-5	CASSLDREGVNQPQHF	TGTGCCAGCAGCTTAGATCGGGAGGGAGTAAATCAGCCCCAGCATTTT